Detailed here is one TCR beta chain. Produced via immunoSEQ multiplex PCR; TCRdb's table is partial and in-frame only. The repertoire holds about 55,000 clones, around 90% seen once, with roughly 3% in the top ten. This sample was taken from a study of cytomegalovirus exposure and HLA in healthy donors. This receptor was taken from a young man in good health and CMV-seronegative. The sequenced sample consisted of PBMCs.

The CDR3 sequence is CASSHPTQDTQYF. CDR3 bases: TGTGCCAGCAGCCACCCGACACAAGATACGCAGTATTTT. The chain links TRBV7-9 to TRBJ2-3; D is ambiguous. The germline gives CDR1 SEHNR, CDR2 FQNEAQ (reference sequence). This CDR3 contains 13 residues. V was pared by 5 bases and J by 5 bases, with 11 bases between. Full variable domain (missing parts from reference TRBV7-9 and TRBJ2-3): DTGVSQNPRHKITKRGQNVTFRCDPISEHNRLYWYRQTLGQGPEFLTYFQNEAQLEKSRLLSDRFSAERPKGSFSTLEIQRTEQGDSAMYLCASSHPTQDTQYFGPGTRLTVL.